The entry that follows covers one T cell receptor beta chain sequence. Treatment given: randomized to nivolumab then ipilimumab (arm A) or the reverse (arm B). Method: immunoSEQ multiplex PCR; TCRdb's copy keeps in-frame clones and lacks some. Counted here are fewer than 40,000 clones, 70% to 90% occurring once; the ten biggest clones make up 9.5% to 15%. The source of the sample is a study of sequential checkpoint blockade in melanoma. About the study: Each arm's sequence ended with maintenance nivolumab.

The V and J ends lost 2 bases and 5 bases, in that order; junction bases with no gene match: 8. Germline V lookup: CDR1 GTSNPN, CDR2 SVGIG (reference sequence). This CDR3 comprises 14 residues. The V gene is TRBV30, the J gene TRBJ2-7, with 8 bases identical to TRBD1. The clonotype originates from a human donor with melanoma. The sample consisted of CD8+ T cells sorted from blood (inferred from file names), taken from a patient given nivolumab and ipilimumab in sequence. This CDR3 reads CAWSLGQGVHEQYV. The CDR3 region has the DNA TGTGCCTGGAGTCTCGGACAGGGTGTCCACGAGCAGTACGTC.